Listed here are 28 T cell receptor beta chains from one sample, sequenced in a study of blood T cell repertoires in COVID-19. Data came from immunoSEQ multiplex PCR; TCRdb stores just in-frame clones and leaves some out. The table records about 250,000 clones, approximately 88% of them present only once. Sequenced: PBMCs or T cells enriched from blood (not recorded which). These receptors all stem from a woman aged 40 to 55 who had been exposed to COVID-19.

V usage is TRBV5-4 and J usage is TRBJ2-1, with 7 bases identical to TRBD1. The V segment lost 4 bases and the J segment 0 bases; nucleotides outside the gene matches: 7. CDR3 length equals 16 residues. Germline CDR1 SGHNT, CDR2 YYREEE (reference sequence). The CDR3 region has the DNA TGTGCCAGCAGCGAGACAGGGATGTTCTCCTACAATGAGCAGTTCTTC. Protein sequence: CASSETGMFSYNEQFF.

This sequence joins TRBV11-2 and TRBJ2-2; D is undetermined. The CDR3 contains 17 residues. The V end lost 0 bases, the J end lost 0 bases, and 11 bases lay between the germline ends. Germline V lookup: CDR1 SGHAT, CDR2 FQNNGV. CDR3 bases: TGTGCCAGCAGCTTAGATAGGCTCGCGGCGAACACCGGGGAGCTGTTTTTT. Protein: CASSLDRLAANTGELFF. The complete variable domain, with remaining parts taken from reference TRBV11-2 and TRBJ2-2, reads EAGVAQSPRYKIIEKRQSVAFWCNPISGHATLYWYQQILGQGPKLLIQFQNNGVVDDSQLPKDRFSAERLKGVDSTLKIQPAKLEDSAVYLCASSLDRLAANTGELFFGEGSRLTVL.

The J gene is TRBJ2-2, the V gene TRBV27, with TRBD1 matching 9 bases. V lost 1 base, J lost 4 bases, and 7 bases stayed unmatched. The germline V gene encodes CDR1 MNHEY and CDR2 SMNVEV (reference sequence). The CDR3 is 17 residues long. The CDR3 region is CASSLLLPTGGTGELFF. The CDR3 bases are TGTGCCAGCAGTTTATTACTTCCGACAGGGGGCACCGGGGAGCTGTTTTTT.

The chain recombines TRBV24-1 with TRBJ1-2; 8 nucleotides match TRBD1. Germline loops: CDR1 KGHDR, CDR2 SFDVKD. The junction had 4 bases not matched to a gene; V was cut back by 9 bases and J by 2 bases. This CDR3 spans 13 amino acids. Written as DNA, the CDR3 is TGTGCCACCTCAGGGGGCGCGAACTATGGCTACACCTTC. It encodes CATSGGANYGYTF.

The chain joins TRBV7-9 to TRBJ2-3; 12 bases align to TRBD2. V lost 6 bases and J lost 3; bases outside the gene matches: 7. The CDR3 has 16 amino acids. Germline CDR1 is SEHNR and CDR2 is FQNEAQ (reference sequence). CDR3: CASRLLAGGWTDTQYF. CDR3 DNA sequence: TGTGCCAGCAGGTTACTAGCGGGAGGCTGGACAGATACGCAGTATTTT.

The CDR3 region is CATSVDREAEQYF. Here the CDR3 DNA reads TGTGCCACCAGCGTGGACAGGGAGGCCGAGCAGTACTTC. The chain is built from TRBV15 and TRBJ2-7; TRBD1 agrees at 8 bases. Trimming cost V 5 bases and J 6 bases; bases outside gene matches: 6. Germline V gives CDR1 LNHNV, CDR2 YYDKDF (reference sequence). The CDR3 loop spans 13 amino acids.

The chain joins TRBV4-3 to TRBJ1-5, with D uncertain. The V gene's germline CDR1 is LGHNA and CDR2 YSLEER. This CDR3 spans 16 amino acids. Deletions cut 0 bases from V and 5 bases from J, with 14 bases between. Here the CDR3 reads CASSQDLGRTDQPQHF. For the CDR3, the DNA is TGCGCCAGCAGCCAAGATCTCGGGAGGACCGATCAGCCCCAGCATTTT.

The chain recombines TRBV2 with TRBJ1-2, with a weak D call TRBD1 (5 bases). Germline V gene data show CDR1 as SNHLY and CDR2 as FYNNEI. The CDR3 loop spans 12 amino acids. V was clipped by 3 bases and J by 7 bases, with 9 bases between them. CDR3 region: CASSESGGGYTF. The CDR3 DNA reads TGTGCCAGCAGTGAGTCGGGGGGTGGCTACACCTTC.

About this clone itself: An end of the junction differs from the germline gene, which may be a read error. The rearrangement joins TRBV28 to TRBJ2-7, with a tentative D call TRBD2 (5 bases). The length of the CDR3 is 16 residues. Germline CDR1 and CDR2: MDHEN and SYDVKM. The CDR3 is CASSLDTGINSYKQYF. The CDR3 bases are TGTGCCAGCAGTTTAGATACCGGGATCAACTCCTACAAGCAGTACTTC.

V is TRBV5-8 and J is TRBJ1-1; no firm D call. Germline CDR1 and CDR2: SGHTS and YDEGEE. The CDR3 consists of 15 residues. V was clipped by 3 bases and J by 4 bases, with 16 bases between them. The CDR3 coding sequence is TGTGCCAGCAGCTCGCGACACATTCGGGGCACTGAAGCTTTCTTT. Translated: CASSSRHIRGTEAFF.

The rearrangement joins TRBV11-2 to TRBJ2-5; TRBD1 matches at 7 bases. The V gene end was trimmed by 5 bases and the J gene end by 5 bases; junction bases not matched to a gene: 5. The CDR3 is made up of 13 amino acids. Germline V gene data show CDR1 as SGHAT and CDR2 as FQNNGV. CDR3 nucleotides: TGTGCCAGCAGCGAGGGGGCCCGGGAGACCCAGTACTTC. Protein sequence: CASSEGARETQYF. Variable domain in full (rest from reference TRBV11-2 and TRBJ2-5): EAGVAQSPRYKIIEKRQSVAFWCNPISGHATLYWYQQILGQGPKLLIQFQNNGVVDDSQLPKDRFSAERLKGVDSTLKIQPAKLEDSAVYLCASSEGARETQYFGPGTRLLVL.

This clone appeared a single time. This chain uses TRBV4-2 with TRBJ2-3, with TRBD2 matching 9 bases. Germline-derived CDR1 and CDR2 are LGHNA and YNFKEQ. CDR3 length: 15 residues. The junction had 3 bases not matched to a gene; V was cut back by 1 base and J by 4 bases. CDR3 protein: CASSQAAGGPDTQYF. The CDR3 region has the DNA TGTGCCAGCAGCCAAGCAGCGGGGGGTCCAGATACGCAGTATTTT.

The V and J genes are TRBV4-1 and TRBJ1-3; D call uncertain. The CDR3 is made up of 14 amino acids. Trimming removed 1 base from V and 4 bases from J, with 8 bases in between. The V gene's germline CDR1 is MGHRA and CDR2 YSYEKL. The CDR3 DNA reads as TGCGCCAGCAGCCAAGGAGGGATCGGAAACACCATATATTTT. It specifies CASSQGGIGNTIYF.

V and J are TRBV7-2 and TRBJ2-1; 9 bases are a match to TRBD2. With V trimmed by 6 bases and J by 4 bases, 16 bases remained unmatched. Germline lookup yields CDR1 SGHTA and CDR2 FQGNSA. The CDR3 extends over 18 amino acids. The CDR3 region has the DNA TGTGCCAGCAGTCTAGTACTGCGGGGCGGGAGGGATTACAATGAGCAGTTCTTC. It specifies CASSLVLRGGRDYNEQFF.

CDR3: CATTDGDRAEQYF. The CDR3 DNA sequence: TGTGCCACCACCGATGGGGACAGGGCGGAGCAGTACTTC. This chain links TRBV24-1 with TRBJ2-7, with TRBD1 matching 9 bases. The CDR3 contains 13 residues. Germline assignment: CDR1 KGHDR and CDR2 SFDVKD. V lost 8 bases to trimming and J lost 7 bases; unmatched junction nucleotides: 8.

V gene TRBV7-7 combines with J gene TRBJ1-4, with D perhaps matching TRBD1 (5 bases). CDR3 length: 15 residues. Germline CDR1 is SSHAT and CDR2 is FNYEAQ (reference sequence). V lost 1 base, J lost 8 bases, and 14 bases lay in between. CDR3 amino acids: CASSLGRGVGEKLFF. DNA for the CDR3: TGTGCCAGCAGCTTAGGGCGGGGGGTAGGCGAAAAACTGTTTTTT. Variable domain in full (rest from reference TRBV7-7 and TRBJ1-4): GAGVSQSPRYKVTKRGQDVTLRCDPISSHATLYWYQQALGQGPEFLTYFNYEAQPDKSGLPSDRFSAERPEGSISTLTIQRTEQRDSAMYRCASSLGRGVGEKLFFGSGTQLSVL.

The CDR3 reads CATLASGTGNYGYTF. The CDR3 nucleotides read TGTGCCACCTTAGCCTCCGGAACGGGAAACTATGGCTACACCTTC. V is TRBV28 and J is TRBJ1-2; D is undetermined. CDR3 length equals 15 residues. CDR1 and CDR2 (germline): MDHEN, SYDVKM. V was cut by 10 bases and J by 2 bases, with 20 bases left in between.

The rearrangement links TRBV28 to TRBJ2-1; 13 nucleotides align to TRBD2. CDR1 is MDHEN and CDR2 is SYDVKM in the germline V gene. The V segment lost 5 bases and the J segment 3 bases; nucleotides outside the gene matches: 10. The CDR3 runs to 18 residues. The CDR3 protein is CASSPLQGTSGNYNEQFF. In nucleotides, the CDR3 is TGTGCCAGCAGTCCCCTACAGGGGACTAGCGGGAACTACAATGAGCAGTTCTTC.

The rearrangement joins TRBV19 to TRBJ2-6; 7 bases line up with TRBD1. Germline V gene sequence: CDR1 LNHDA, CDR2 SQIVND (reference sequence). The CDR3 is 15 residues long. V gave up 6 bases and J gave up 1 base; unmatched junction bases: 3. CDR3 amino acids: CASSPQGSGANVLTF. DNA for the CDR3: TGTGCCAGTAGCCCACAGGGGTCTGGGGCCAACGTCCTGACTTTC.

V gene TRBV11-2 combines with J gene TRBJ2-7; D is perhaps TRBD1 (6 bases). This CDR3 is 14 amino acids long. With 2 bases removed from V and 2 bases from J, the gap between germline ends came to 10 bases. The germline CDR1 and CDR2 sequences are SGHAT and FQNNGV. CDR3 in amino acids: CASSLLRDTYEQYV. The CDR3 bases are TGTGCCAGCAGCTTACTTCGGGACACCTACGAGCAGTACGTC.

This clone has ten or more counts. The chain couples TRBV5-1 to TRBJ1-2; 9 nucleotides agree with TRBD1. Germline-derived CDR1 and CDR2 are SGHRS and YFSETQ. The CDR3 length is 17 residues. V trimming: 4 bases; J trimming: 1 base; junction bases outside the gene matches: 11. The CDR3 nucleotides read TGCGCCAGCAGCCCAGACAGGGGGATTCTGAGTAACTATGGCTACACCTTC. Its translation: CASSPDRGILSNYGYTF.

This clone was recorded many times. The sample has other DNA sequences that encode this CDR3 too. The CDR3 loop reads CASSYIYRGDHSYEQYV. CDR3 coding DNA: TGTGCCAGCAGTTACATCTACAGGGGCGACCACTCCTACGAGCAGTACGTC. This chain links TRBV6-2 or TRBV6-3 with TRBJ2-7, with 7 bases aligning to TRBD1. Trimming cost V 2 bases and J 0 bases; bases outside gene matches: 10. The CDR3 spans 17 residues. Looked up from germline, CDR1 is MNHEY and CDR2 is SVGEGT.

J is TRBJ2-3 and V is TRBV29-1, with a tentative D call TRBD2 (7 bases). Per the germline V gene, CDR1 is SQVTM and CDR2 is ANQGSEA. CDR3 length equals 13 residues. The ends were cut back, 4 bases at V and 6 bases at J, with 14 bases in the middle. The CDR3 DNA is TGCAGCGTTGCGGCGGGGGCCCCCGATACGCAGTATTTT. Protein product: CSVAAGAPDTQYF.

To note about this clone: Other DNA sequences in this sample translate to the same CDR3. The genes are TRBV18 and TRBJ1-1; 7 bases match TRBD1. The length of the CDR3 is 14 residues. CDR1 and CDR2 from the germline V gene are KGHSH and LQKENI. J lost 5 bases, V lost 3 bases, and 6 bases had no gene match. The DNA of the CDR3 is TGTGCCAGCTCACCCGACAGGGTTGGGACTGAAGCTTTCTTT. It is translated as CASSPDRVGTEAFF. Drawing the rest from reference TRBV18 and TRBJ1-1, the complete variable domain is NAGVMQNPRHLVRRRGQEARLRCSPMKGHSHVYWYRQLPEEGLKFMVYLQKENIIDESGMPKERFSAEFPKEGPSILRIQQVVRGDSAAYFCASSPDRVGTEAFFGQGTRLTVV.

The chain is built from TRBV13 and TRBJ2-3, with 11 bases matching TRBD2. The CDR3 runs 17 residues. The V gene end was trimmed by 1 base and the J gene end by 6 bases; junction bases not matched to a gene: 9. Germline values: CDR1 PRHDT, CDR2 FYEKMQ (reference sequence). CDR3 nucleotides: TGTGCCAGCAGCTTAGCCCTTAGCGGGGGGGCCGGGGATACGCAGTATTTT. This gives the protein CASSLALSGGAGDTQYF. The full variable domain, completed using reference TRBV13 and TRBJ2-3, is AAGVIQSPRHLIKEKRETATLKCYPIPRHDTVYWYQQGPGQDPQFLISFYEKMQSDKGSIPDRFSAQQFSDYHSELNMSSLELGDSALYFCASSLALSGGAGDTQYFGPGTRLTVL.

The chain recombines TRBV27 with TRBJ1-2; 10 bases are shared with TRBD1. The length of the CDR3 is 17 residues. The germline V gene has CDR1 MNHEY and CDR2 SMNVEV (reference sequence). Losses at the gene ends were 5 bases for V and 4 bases for J; bases not matched to a gene: 13. The CDR3 nucleotides are TGTGCCAGCAGTACCCAAGCTGCGACAGGGGGCATCTATGGCTACACCTTC. It yields the protein CASSTQAATGGIYGYTF.

In its sample, this clone was seen once. The chain carries TRBV3-1 (or the pseudogene TRBV3-2) and TRBJ2-1; D may be TRBD2 (6 bases). The CDR3 loop spans 13 amino acids. Germline V gene lookup returns CDR1 LGHDT and CDR2 YNNKEL (reference sequence). Trimming took off 4 bases at V and 10 bases at J, with 14 bases between the two ends. CDR3 region: CASSPFAEGEQFF. CDR3 in DNA: TGTGCCAGCAGCCCCTTCGCGGAGGGGGAGCAGTTCTTC.

The CDR3 DNA reads TGCGCCAGCAGCTTAGGTCAGGGCCGCAATGAGCAGTTCTTC. This encodes CASSLGQGRNEQFF. V usage is TRBV5-1 and J usage is TRBJ2-1; TRBD1 is a possible D gene (5 bases). From germline, CDR1 is SGHRS and CDR2 YFSETQ. The V end was cut by 2 bases, the J end by 6 bases, with 12 bases between. The CDR3 is made up of 14 amino acids.